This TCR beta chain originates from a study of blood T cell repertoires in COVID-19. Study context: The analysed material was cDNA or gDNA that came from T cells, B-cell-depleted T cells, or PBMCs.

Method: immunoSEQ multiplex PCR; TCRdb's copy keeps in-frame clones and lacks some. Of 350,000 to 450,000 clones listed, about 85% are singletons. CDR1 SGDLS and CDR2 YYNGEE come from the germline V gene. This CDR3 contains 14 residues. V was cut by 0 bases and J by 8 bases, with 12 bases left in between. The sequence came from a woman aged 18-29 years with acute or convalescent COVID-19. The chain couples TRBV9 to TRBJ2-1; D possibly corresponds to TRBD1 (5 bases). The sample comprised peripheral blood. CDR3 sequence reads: CASSVEGLGHEQFF. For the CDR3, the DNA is TGTGCCAGCAGCGTAGAGGGTCTGGGGCATGAGCAGTTCTTC.